This is a list of T cell receptor beta chains from one sample in a study of blood T cell repertoires in COVID-19. Measured with immunoSEQ multiplex PCR; TCRdb has only the in-frame clones, and not every one. The profile shows over 200,000 clones, about 80% of them singletons. Sequenced sample: peripheral blood. These receptor sequences come from a woman older than 75 with acute or convalescent COVID-19. The CDR3 runs from the conserved cysteine through the conserved F or W. The D gene is left open where the match is weak. Where a row states a size, it is once, few, many or the class of an expanded clone; other rows omit it.

size	length	D	V	J	CDR3	DNA
-	14	-	TRBV2	TRBJ1-5	CASRTADSNQPQHF	TGTGCCAGTCGGACAGCCGATAGCAATCAGCCCCAGCATTTT
-	13	-	TRBV27	TRBJ1-1	CASSPTREGDAFF	TGTGCCAGCAGTCCGACGAGGGAGGGGGACGCTTTCTTT
-	14	-	TRBV19	TRBJ1-6	CASSSLQGFSPLHF	TGTGCCAGTAGCTCACTCCAGGGTTTTTCACCCCTCCACTTT
-	13	-	TRBV6-5	TRBJ1-5	CASSYRGDQPQHF	TGTGCCAGCAGTTACCGGGGGGATCAGCCCCAGCATTTT
-	14	TRBD1	TRBV19	TRBJ1-2	CASNPTGANYGYTF	TGTGCCAGTAACCCGACAGGGGCTAACTATGGCTACACCTTC
many	14	TRBD1	TRBV2	TRBJ1-2	CASSAGQGADGYTF	TGTGCCAGCAGTGCCGGGCAGGGGGCGGATGGCTACACCTTC
-	16	TRBD1	TRBV5-4	TRBJ2-7	CASSLRLGTGSYEQYF	TGTGCCAGCAGCTTGAGGCTTGGGACAGGGTCCTACGAGCAGTACTTC
few	15	TRBD1	TRBV7-6	TRBJ2-1	CASSSGTGTYNEQFF	TGTGCCAGCAGCTCAGGGACAGGGACCTACAATGAGCAGTTCTTC
few	15	TRBD1	TRBV18	TRBJ1-1	CASSPGTAARTEAFF	TGTGCCAGCTCACCCGGGACAGCCGCAAGGACTGAAGCTTTCTTT
-	15	-	TRBV5-1	TRBJ2-3	CASSLWGDPTDTQYF	TGCGCCAGCAGCTTGTGGGGGGACCCCACAGATACGCAGTATTTT
few	12	-	TRBV7-8	TRBJ1-6	CASSHDTRSLHF	TGTGCCAGCAGCCATGACACTCGGTCCCTCCACTTT
once	12	-	TRBV5-6	TRBJ1-1	CASSFRDSEAFF	TGTGCCAGCAGCTTCCGGGATAGTGAAGCTTTCTTT
once	15	TRBD2	TRBV4-2	TRBJ2-3	CASSQGGGAPDTQYF	TGTGCCAGCAGCCAAGGCGGGGGGGCCCCAGATACGCAGTATTTT
-	14	TRBD1	TRBV19	TRBJ2-7	CASSIGQGVYEQYF	TGTGCCAGTAGTATCGGACAGGGAGTCTACGAGCAGTACTTC
-	14	-	TRBV11-2	TRBJ2-5	CASSPRRGQETQYF	TGTGCCAGCAGCCCCAGACGGGGCCAAGAGACCCAGTACTTC
few	14	-	TRBV10-1	TRBJ2-2	CASSEEVYTGELFF	TGCGCCAGCAGTGAGGAGGTTTACACCGGGGAGCTGTTTTTT
few	14	-	TRBV19	TRBJ2-3	CASRNRGGTDTQYF	TGTGCCAGTAGGAACAGGGGAGGAACAGATACGCAGTATTTT
few	13	-	TRBV25-1	TRBJ1-1	CASSPGQGGGAFF	TGTGCCAGCAGTCCAGGGCAGGGCGGGGGAGCTTTCTTT
-	14	-	TRBV5-1	TRBJ1-1	CASSLVVGSTEAFF	TGCGCCAGCAGCTTGGTGGTGGGGAGCACTGAAGCTTTCTTT
-	13	-	TRBV15	TRBJ1-1	CATSRDRNTEAFF	TGTGCCACCAGCAGAGATAGGAACACTGAAGCTTTCTTT
few	15	-	TRBV6-2/TRBV6-3	TRBJ2-7	CASSYSSVLAYEQYF	TGTGCCAGCAGTTACTCGAGCGTCCTAGCCTACGAGCAGTACTTC
-	15	-	TRBV6-5	TRBJ2-7	CASSYDPGNPYEQYF	TGTGCCAGCAGTTACGACCCAGGGAATCCCTACGAGCAGTACTTC
-	17	-	TRBV7-2	TRBJ2-7	CASSLWAVAATPYEQYF	TGTGCCAGCAGCTTATGGGCCGTAGCGGCGACCCCCTACGAGCAGTACTTC
-	15	TRBD1	TRBV19	TRBJ1-3	CASSPVQGAGNTIYF	TGTGCCAGTAGTCCCGTCCAGGGGGCCGGAAACACCATATATTTT
-	13	-	TRBV2	TRBJ2-2	CASHRVDTGELFF	TGTGCCAGCCACAGGGTTGACACCGGGGAGCTGTTTTTT
-	16	-	TRBV19	TRBJ1-2	CASSITGQTRATGYTF	TGTGCCAGTAGTATCACAGGACAAACCCGGGCTACTGGCTACACCTTC
-	17	TRBD1	TRBV7-3	TRBJ2-4	CASSLIPGGLTKNIQYF	TGTGCCAGCAGCTTAATCCCAGGGGGCTTAACCAAAAACATTCAGTACTTC
-	15	-	TRBV9	TRBJ1-4	CASSVAAGTNEKLFF	TGTGCCAGCAGCGTAGCGGCAGGGACTAATGAAAAACTGTTTTTT
-	17	TRBD1	TRBV6-7	TRBJ2-5	CASTLPKRQGERETQYF	TGTGCCAGCACCCTCCCCAAGAGGCAGGGGGAACGAGAGACCCAGTACTTC
-	15	-	TRBV7-2	TRBJ2-7	CASSSAAPPPYEQYF	TGTGCCAGCAGCTCGGCGGCCCCTCCGCCCTACGAGCAGTACTTC
-	13	-	TRBV2	TRBJ1-1	CASSDRGNTEAFF	TGTGCCAGCAGTGACAGGGGAAACACTGAAGCTTTCTTT
-	16	-	TRBV6-6	TRBJ1-1	CASSRPMQGPNAEAFF	TGTGCCAGCAGTCGGCCTATGCAGGGGCCCAACGCTGAAGCTTTCTTT
-	15	TRBD1	TRBV19	TRBJ2-7	CASSTGGASTYEQYF	TGTGCCAGTAGTACAGGGGGCGCTTCTACCTACGAGCAGTACTTC
-	15	TRBD2	TRBV5-1	TRBJ2-1	CASSLTSGTYNEQFF	TGCGCCAGCAGCTTGACTAGCGGGACCTACAATGAGCAGTTCTTC
few	14	TRBD2	TRBV6-5	TRBJ2-3	CASSSGTSGGTQYF	TGTGCCAGCAGTTCCGGGACTAGCGGAGGTACGCAGTATTTT
few	13	TRBD1	TRBV25-1	TRBJ1-1	CASSQGVNTEAFF	TGTGCCAGCAGTCAGGGGGTGAACACTGAAGCTTTCTTT
-	17	-	TRBV3-1/TRBV3-2	TRBJ1-2	CASSQGLAGGAYYGYTF	TGTGCCAGCAGCCAAGGGTTGGCTGGGGGCGCTTACTATGGCTACACCTTC
-	15	TRBD2	TRBV5-4	TRBJ2-1	CASSRPLAGDNEQFF	TGTGCCAGCAGCAGACCCCTAGCGGGGGACAATGAGCAGTTCTTC
-	13	-	TRBV7-9	TRBJ1-1	CASSSSGDTEAFF	TGTGCCAGCAGCTCGTCAGGGGACACTGAAGCTTTCTTT
-	14	-	TRBV10-3	TRBJ1-1	CAISDPNRQIEAFF	TGTGCCATCAGTGACCCGAACCGACAGATTGAAGCTTTCTTT
-	15	-	TRBV12-2	TRBJ1-1	CASRIKQGDDTEAFF	TGTGCAAGTCGCATAAAACAGGGGGATGATACTGAAGCTTTCTTT
-	15	TRBD1	TRBV5-8	TRBJ1-3	CASSLTGGLRNTIYF	TGTGCCAGCAGCTTAACAGGGGGCCTGAGAAACACCATATATTTT
once	15	TRBD1	TRBV5-1	TRBJ1-2	CASSSGTGEGYGYTF	TGCGCCAGCAGCTCCGGGACAGGGGAGGGCTATGGCTACACCTTC
-	8	-	TRBV29-1	TRBJ1-2	CSVDGYTF	TGCAGCGTCGATGGCTACACCTTC
-	14	TRBD1	TRBV11-2	TRBJ1-3	CASSLQGAGNTIYF	TGTGCCAGCAGCTTACAGGGGGCTGGAAACACCATATATTTT
once	13	TRBD1	TRBV6-5	TRBJ1-2	CASNEGATYGYTF	TGTGCCAGCAACGAGGGGGCGACCTATGGCTACACCTTC
-	13	-	TRBV30	TRBJ1-5	CAWSQGRNQPQHF	TGTGCCTGGAGCCAGGGTCGAAATCAGCCCCAGCATTTT
-	18	TRBD1	TRBV4-3	TRBJ1-5	CASSQAERGQGGNQPQHF	TGCGCCAGCAGCCAAGCTGAAAGGGGACAGGGAGGCAATCAGCCCCAGCATTTT
-	13	TRBD1	TRBV29-1	TRBJ1-4	CSVGGQANEKLFF	TGCAGCGTTGGGGGACAGGCTAATGAAAAACTGTTTTTT
-	12	-	TRBV6-5	TRBJ2-7	CASRQTIYEQYF	TGTGCCAGCAGACAGACGATCTACGAGCAGTACTTC
few	17	TRBD1	TRBV4-2	TRBJ2-5	CASSQLVNRGFGETQYF	TGTGCCAGCAGCCAGCTGGTTAACAGGGGGTTCGGAGAGACCCAGTACTTC
-	15	TRBD1	TRBV2	TRBJ2-7	CASSVDRGRSYEQYF	TGTGCCAGCAGTGTCGACAGGGGGCGGTCCTACGAGCAGTACTTC
-	15	-	TRBV19	TRBJ1-3	CASRPTGFSGNTIYF	TGTGCCAGTAGGCCGACAGGATTCTCTGGAAACACCATATATTTT
-	13	-	TRBV10-3	TRBJ2-7	CAISELRLDEQYF	TGTGCCATCAGTGAGTTGCGGTTGGACGAGCAGTACTTC
-	18	TRBD2	TRBV5-1	TRBJ2-5	CASSIRLPQTSGQETQYF	TGCGCCAGCAGCATACGACTGCCCCAGACTAGCGGACAAGAGACCCAGTACTTC
-	14	TRBD1	TRBV2	TRBJ2-7	CASSDEQGAYEQYF	TGTGCCAGCAGTGATGAACAGGGGGCTTACGAGCAGTACTTC
-	11	-	TRBV7-9	TRBJ2-3	CASSPGTVSYF	TGTGCCAGCAGCCCCGGGACTGTTTCGTATTTT